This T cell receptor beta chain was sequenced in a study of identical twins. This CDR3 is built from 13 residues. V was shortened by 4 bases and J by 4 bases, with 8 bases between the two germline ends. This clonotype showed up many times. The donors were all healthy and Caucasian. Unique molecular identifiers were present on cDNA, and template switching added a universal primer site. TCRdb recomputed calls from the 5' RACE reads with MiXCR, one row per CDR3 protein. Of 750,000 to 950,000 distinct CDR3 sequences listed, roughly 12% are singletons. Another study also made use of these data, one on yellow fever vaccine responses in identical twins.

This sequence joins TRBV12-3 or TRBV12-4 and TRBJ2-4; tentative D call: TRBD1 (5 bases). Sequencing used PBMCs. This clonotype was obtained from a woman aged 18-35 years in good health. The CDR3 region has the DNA TGTGCCAGCAGTTCTGACAGTAAAAACATTCAGTACTTC. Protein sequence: CASSSDSKNIQYF.